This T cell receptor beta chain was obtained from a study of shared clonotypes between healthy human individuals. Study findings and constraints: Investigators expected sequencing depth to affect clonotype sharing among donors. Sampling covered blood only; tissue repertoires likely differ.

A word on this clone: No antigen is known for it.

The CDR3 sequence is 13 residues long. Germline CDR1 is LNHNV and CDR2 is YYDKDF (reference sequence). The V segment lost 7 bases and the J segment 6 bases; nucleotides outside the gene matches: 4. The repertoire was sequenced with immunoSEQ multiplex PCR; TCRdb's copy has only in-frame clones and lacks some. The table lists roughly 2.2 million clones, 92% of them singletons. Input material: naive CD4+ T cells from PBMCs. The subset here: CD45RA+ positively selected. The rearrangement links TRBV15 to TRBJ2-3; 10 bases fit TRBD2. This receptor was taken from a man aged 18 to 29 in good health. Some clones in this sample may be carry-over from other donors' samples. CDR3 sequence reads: CATTAGGLDTQYF. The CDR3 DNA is TGTGCCACCACAGCGGGAGGGCTGGATACGCAGTATTTT. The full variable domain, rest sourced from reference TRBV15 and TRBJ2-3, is DAMVIQNPRYQVTQFGKPVTLSCSQTLNHNVMYWYQQKSSQAPKLLFHYYDKDFNNEADTPDNFQSRRPNTSFCFLDIRSPGLGDTAMYLCATTAGGLDTQYFGPGTRLTVL.